What follows is one TCR beta chain and its context. Its antigen remains unknown. The record originates from a study of OX40 agonist ivuxolimab in advanced cancers. This CDR3 comprises 14 residues. CDR1 is LNHDA and CDR2 is SQIVND in the germline V gene (reference sequence). V shed 2 bases and J shed 6 bases, with 11 bases lying between them. Notes on the study in general: Within 6 weeks, CD4+ and CD8+ blood T cells expanded clonally at 0.1 to 3.0 mg/kg.

Assay: immunoSEQ multiplex PCR; the TCRdb copy retains only in-frame clones and omits some. The data contain about 61,000 clones, about four fifths of them singletons. The receptor's source is an adult with an advanced solid tumor such as melanoma, head and neck, liver or kidney cancer. This chain connects TRBV19 to TRBJ1-5, with D unclear. The sample here was CD4+ or CD8+ T cells sorted from blood, taken in a trial of the OX40 agonist ivuxolimab. In DNA, the CDR3 is TGTGCCAGTAGTATAACGTCGAGAGTTCAGCCCCAGCATTTT. It specifies CASSITSRVQPQHF.